These T cell receptor beta chains were read from a single sample in a study of blood T cell repertoires in COVID-19. The data were produced by immunoSEQ multiplex PCR, yet TCRdb's version contains in-frame clones alone and is incomplete. The sample gives a few hundred thousand clones, around 92% of which show up once; roughly 10% is in the top ten. Sequencing was done on a sample of peripheral blood. Receptor source: a woman in her twenties or thirties with COVID-19, enrolled during active disease. Both conserved end residues are part of each CDR3. Fields, in order: V gene, J gene, clone size, CDR3 length, D gene, CDR3 protein, CDR3 DNA. A D gene is named only where the DNA matches it firmly. Clone size is shown for a subset of rows, as once, few, many or a class of expanded clone.

TRBV14	TRBJ1-1	NA	13	NA	CASSNQGNTEAFF	TGTGCCAGCAGCAATCAGGGGAACACTGAAGCTTTCTTT
TRBV19	TRBJ1-2	NA	12	TRBD1	CASSRQGDGYTF	TGTGCCAGTAGTAGACAGGGGGATGGCTACACCTTC
TRBV3-1/TRBV3-2	TRBJ2-7	NA	14	TRBD1	CASSQAETGGVQYF	TGTGCCAGCAGCCAAGCTGAGACAGGGGGCGTGCAGTACTTC
TRBV7-8	TRBJ1-2	NA	14	NA	CASSESQGNYGYTF	TGTGCCAGCAGCGAATCCCAGGGTAACTATGGCTACACCTTC
TRBV7-6	TRBJ1-3	NA	13	NA	CATRFEGGNTIYF	TGTGCCACGCGCTTCGAGGGTGGAAACACCATATATTTT
TRBV6-5	TRBJ1-2	NA	14	TRBD1	CASLRTGYNYGYTF	TGTGCCAGCCTAAGGACAGGGTATAACTATGGCTACACCTTC
TRBV10-2	TRBJ2-4	NA	18	TRBD2	CASREGLAGGLAKNIQYF	TGCGCCAGTCGTGAAGGACTAGCGGGGGGACTAGCCAAAAACATTCAGTACTTC
TRBV30	TRBJ2-2	NA	17	TRBD1	CAWSPPTGRGRTGELFF	TGTGCCTGGAGCCCTCCGACAGGGAGAGGTCGAACCGGGGAGCTGTTTTTT
TRBV2	TRBJ2-3	NA	15	TRBD2	CASKTAGFSTDTQYF	TGTGCCAGCAAAACAGCGGGGTTTAGCACAGATACGCAGTATTTT
TRBV19	TRBJ1-5	few	13	NA	CASSMSRERPQHF	TGTGCCAGTAGTATGTCTCGGGAGAGGCCCCAGCATTTT
TRBV4-1	TRBJ1-1	NA	16	TRBD1	CASSPGTGGRNTEAFF	TGCGCCAGCAGCCCCGGGACAGGGGGCAGGAACACTGAAGCTTTCTTT
TRBV6-5	TRBJ1-1	NA	14	NA	CASSYYGGNTEAFF	TGTGCCAGCAGTTACTATGGCGGGAACACTGAAGCTTTCTTT
TRBV5-1	TRBJ2-1	NA	15	NA	CASSFQGGGRNEQFF	TGCGCCAGCAGCTTTCAGGGGGGTGGGCGCAATGAGCAGTTCTTC
TRBV5-1	TRBJ1-1	NA	15	TRBD1	CASSSLTGEGTEAFF	TGCGCCAGCAGCTCTTTGACAGGGGAGGGAACTGAAGCTTTCTTT
TRBV28	TRBJ1-6	few	11	NA	CASSPSFPLHF	TGTGCCAGCAGCCCGTCTTTTCCCCTCCACTTT
TRBV6-5	TRBJ2-5	NA	14	TRBD1	CASSTRGRAETQYF	TGTGCCAGCAGTACCAGGGGGCGGGCGGAGACCCAGTACTTC
TRBV15	TRBJ2-7	NA	13	NA	CATSRDNGYEQYF	TGTGCCACCAGCAGAGATAACGGCTACGAGCAGTACTTC
TRBV14	TRBJ2-2	NA	15	NA	CASSPFGAQTGELFF	TGTGCCAGCAGCCCTTTTGGGGCACAAACCGGGGAGCTGTTTTTT
TRBV18	TRBJ2-5	NA	14	NA	CASSRTASQETQYF	TGTGCCAGCTCACGGACTGCCTCTCAAGAGACCCAGTACTTC
TRBV7-9	TRBJ1-6	NA	18	NA	CASSLTGVDSRQNSPLHF	TGTGCCAGCAGCTTAACGGGGGTGGATTCTCGGCAAAATTCACCCCTCCACTTT
TRBV12-5	TRBJ1-4	NA	14	NA	CASGPGTGEEKLFF	TGTGCTAGTGGTCCAGGGACTGGAGAGGAAAAACTGTTTTTT
TRBV7-8	TRBJ2-3	few	15	NA	CASRPRLASTDTQYF	TGTGCCAGCAGGCCCCGACTGGCTAGCACAGATACGCAGTATTTT
TRBV27	TRBJ2-3	NA	16	TRBD2	CASSLGLAGISDTQYF	TGTGCCAGCAGTCTCGGACTAGCGGGGATCTCAGATACGCAGTATTTT
TRBV28	TRBJ1-5	NA	15	NA	CASSLEEAGNQPQHF	TGTGCCAGCAGTTTGGAGGAGGCGGGCAATCAGCCCCAGCATTTT
TRBV4-1	TRBJ2-2	NA	15	NA	CASSQPRLRSGELFF	TGCGCCAGCAGCCAACCCCGACTAAGGTCCGGGGAGCTGTTTTTT
TRBV15	TRBJ1-6	NA	15	TRBD1	CATSTGTGLNSPLHF	TGTGCCACCAGCACAGGGACAGGCCTTAATTCACCCCTCCACTTT
TRBV27	TRBJ2-4	NA	14	TRBD1	CASSPGTGQNIQYF	TGTGCCAGCAGTCCCGGGACAGGCCAAAACATTCAGTACTTC
TRBV11-2	TRBJ2-7	NA	15	TRBD2	CACLSATSRSYEQYF	TGTGCCTGCCTCTCGGCGACTAGCCGCTCCTACGAGCAGTACTTC
TRBV11-2	TRBJ2-2	NA	15	NA	CASSRPGHYTGELFF	TGTGCCAGCAGTCGACCGGGACACTACACCGGGGAGCTGTTTTTT
TRBV19	TRBJ1-5	once	16	TRBD1	CASSTGTGILNQAQHF	TGTGCCAGTAGTACCGGGACAGGGATCCTCAATCAGGCCCAGCATTTT
TRBV9	TRBJ1-1	NA	16	NA	CASSGGPAGMNTEAFF	TGTGCCAGCAGCGGCGGTCCGGCAGGGATGAACACTGAAGCTTTCTTT
TRBV6-5	TRBJ2-7	NA	15	TRBD1	CASSWGTESSYEQYF	TGTGCCAGCAGCTGGGGGACAGAGAGCTCCTACGAGCAGTACTTC
TRBV29-1	TRBJ2-3	NA	14	TRBD2	CSVKTSGTQDTQYF	TGCAGCGTCAAGACTAGCGGGACGCAAGATACGCAGTATTTT
TRBV5-1	TRBJ1-2	NA	15	NA	CASSPQLGGNYGYTF	TGCGCCAGCAGCCCCCAACTGGGAGGGAACTATGGCTACACCTTC
TRBV11-2	TRBJ2-2	NA	13	NA	CASSLDLGVRLFF	TGTGCCAGCAGCTTAGATCTTGGTGTGCGGCTGTTTTTT
TRBV2	TRBJ1-1	NA	15	NA	CASSEEAGQLSEAFF	TGTGCCAGCAGTGAAGAGGCAGGCCAGCTGAGTGAAGCTTTCTTT
TRBV3-1/TRBV3-2	TRBJ2-3	once	14	TRBD1	CASSHRGHTDTQYF	TGTGCCAGCAGTCACAGGGGGCACACAGATACGCAGTATTTT
TRBV18	TRBJ1-3	NA	14	NA	CASSQEGSGNTIYF	TGTGCCAGCTCACAGGAGGGATCTGGAAACACCATATATTTT
TRBV12-3/TRBV12-4	TRBJ2-5	NA	11	NA	CASRKQETQYF	TGTGCCAGCAGAAAACAGGAGACCCAGTACTTC
TRBV6-4	TRBJ1-2	NA	13	NA	CASSDTDGYGYTF	TGTGCCAGCAGTGACACTGATGGCTATGGCTACACCTTC
TRBV4-2	TRBJ2-1	NA	16	TRBD2	CASSMVGGNLYNEQFF	TGTGCCAGCAGTATGGTCGGGGGGAACCTATACAATGAGCAGTTCTTC
TRBV19	TRBJ1-4	NA	16	NA	CASSPLARGRREKLFF	TGTGCCAGTAGCCCTTTAGCGAGAGGGCGAAGGGAAAAACTGTTTTTT
TRBV3-1/TRBV3-2	TRBJ1-3	NA	17	NA	CASSQGAPQGSGNTIYF	TGTGCCAGCAGCCAAGGCGCCCCCCAGGGGTCTGGAAACACCATATATTTT
TRBV2	TRBJ1-2	NA	12	TRBD1	CASRGDRALYTF	TGTGCCAGCAGGGGGGACAGGGCCCTCTACACCTTC
TRBV30	TRBJ1-3	NA	15	NA	CAWSEGTGSGNTIYF	TGTGCCTGGAGCGAAGGCACAGGCTCTGGAAACACCATATATTTT
TRBV11-3	TRBJ2-2	once	15	NA	CASSLQGRDTGELFF	TGTGCCAGCAGCTTACAGGGGAGGGACACCGGGGAGCTGTTTTTT
TRBV28	TRBJ1-3	once	14	NA	CASSPAGSGNTIYF	TGTGCCAGCAGCCCGGCGGGCTCTGGAAACACCATATATTTT
TRBV18	TRBJ2-7	NA	16	NA	CASSPPSGSITYEQYF	TGTGCCAGCTCACCACCGTCAGGATCTATTACCTACGAGCAGTACTTC
TRBV7-8	TRBJ1-2	NA	15	TRBD1	CASSSYNRGGYGYTF	TGTGCCAGCAGCTCCTACAACAGGGGGGGCTATGGCTACACCTTC
TRBV14	TRBJ1-2	once	18	NA	CASSQHGAIGLPNYGYTF	TGTGCCAGCAGCCAACATGGGGCCATCGGACTACCCAACTATGGCTACACCTTC
TRBV30	TRBJ1-2	NA	12	NA	CAWSEGGSGYTF	TGTGCCTGGAGTGAAGGGGGAAGCGGCTACACCTTC
TRBV18	TRBJ2-2	NA	17	NA	CASSQIRRGANTGELFF	TGTGCCAGCTCCCAAATACGTAGGGGCGCGAACACCGGGGAGCTGTTTTTT
TRBV27	TRBJ1-2	NA	13	NA	CASATRGHYGYTF	TGTGCCAGCGCCACGCGGGGGCACTATGGCTACACCTTC
TRBV5-1	TRBJ2-3	NA	15	TRBD2	CASSLAAGLTDTQYF	TGCGCCAGCAGCTTGGCAGCGGGGCTGACAGATACGCAGTATTTT
TRBV19	TRBJ2-7	NA	13	TRBD1	CASSFQQGGEQYF	TGTGCCAGTAGTTTCCAACAGGGGGGCGAGCAGTACTTC